The present entry profiles one T cell receptor (beta chain) with its context. Its antigen is currently unknown. The data stem from a study of monozygotic twins with inflammatory bowel disease. Study-level findings and limits: There were differing immunosuppressive treatments, which may have added variability to patient repertoires.

The germline CDR1 and CDR2 sequences are SGHVS and FNYEAQ. The CDR3 sequence is 15 residues long. Every TCR library consumed around 4,000 ng of total RNA. Per-sample cDNA came from eight separate reactions. For each CDR3 protein, TCRdb gives one entry from its re-call of the 5' RACE reads, without DNA. The table lists approximately 330,000 distinct CDR3 sequences, with roughly 2% in the top ten. Input material: blood. The gene calls are TRBV7-6 and TRBJ1-1; TCRdb's D gene call, TRBD1, goes unchecked for lack of DNA. This TCR was sampled from a human donor with ulcerative colitis or Crohn's disease, or a healthy co-twin of an affected twin (not recorded which). The CDR3 here is CASSSGTAPNTEAFF.